One T cell receptor (beta chain) is described in this entry. Its cognate antigen is unknown. This specimen comes from a study of CD8+CD57+ T cells in acquired aplastic anemia. Study in general: Sorted CD4+ and CD8+ cells yielded around 3.3 ug of DNA on average. Regarding the study as a whole: Patients and controls turned out to have approximately 29 CD8+ CDR3 sequences in common.

The CDR3 has 15 residues. V shed 5 bases, J shed 1 base, and the junction held 5 bases outside the gene matches. Germline CDR1 ENHRY, CDR2 SYGVKD. CD8+CD57+ cell expansion, shown by flow cytometry, had occurred in the patients selected for sequencing. Every patient was diagnosed with severe acquired aplastic anemia. No therapy had been given to the patients at the time of blood sampling. CDR3 and TCR beta VDJ profiling relied on a genomic DNA template. A single record per CDR3 protein comes from TCRdb applying MiXCR to the reads. The sample consists of more than 150,000 distinct CDR3 sequences, around half of them appearing once.

This sequence originates from a human donor with aplastic anemia. Sample: sorted CD4+, CD8+, or CD8+CD57+ T cells (not recorded which) from PBMCs. The chain has TRBV10-3 and TRBJ1-1; 9 bases fit TRBD1. Here the CDR3 DNA reads TGTGCCATCAGTACTGACAGGGGGAGGAACACTGAAGCTTTCTTT. The encoded protein is CAISTDRGRNTEAFF.